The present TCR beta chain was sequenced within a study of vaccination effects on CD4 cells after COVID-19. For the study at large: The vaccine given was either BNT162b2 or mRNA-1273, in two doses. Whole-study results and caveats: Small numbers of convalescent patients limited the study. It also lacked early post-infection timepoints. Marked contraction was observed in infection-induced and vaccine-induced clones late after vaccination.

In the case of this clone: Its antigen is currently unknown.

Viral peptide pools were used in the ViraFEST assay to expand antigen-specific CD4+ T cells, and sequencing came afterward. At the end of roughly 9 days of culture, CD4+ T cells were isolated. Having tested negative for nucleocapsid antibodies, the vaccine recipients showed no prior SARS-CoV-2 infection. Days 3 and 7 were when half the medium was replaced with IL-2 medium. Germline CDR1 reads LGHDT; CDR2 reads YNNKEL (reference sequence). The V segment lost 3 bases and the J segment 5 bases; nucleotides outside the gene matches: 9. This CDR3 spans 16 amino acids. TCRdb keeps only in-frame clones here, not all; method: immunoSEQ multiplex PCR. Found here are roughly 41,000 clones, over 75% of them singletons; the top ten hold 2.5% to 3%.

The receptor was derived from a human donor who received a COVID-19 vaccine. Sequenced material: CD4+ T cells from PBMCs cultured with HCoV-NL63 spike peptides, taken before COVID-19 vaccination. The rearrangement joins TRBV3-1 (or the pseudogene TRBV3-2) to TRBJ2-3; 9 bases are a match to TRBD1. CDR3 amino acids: CASSQTGQGGGDTQYF. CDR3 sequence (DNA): TGTGCCAGCAGCCAGACGGGACAGGGTGGTGGAGATACGCAGTATTTT.